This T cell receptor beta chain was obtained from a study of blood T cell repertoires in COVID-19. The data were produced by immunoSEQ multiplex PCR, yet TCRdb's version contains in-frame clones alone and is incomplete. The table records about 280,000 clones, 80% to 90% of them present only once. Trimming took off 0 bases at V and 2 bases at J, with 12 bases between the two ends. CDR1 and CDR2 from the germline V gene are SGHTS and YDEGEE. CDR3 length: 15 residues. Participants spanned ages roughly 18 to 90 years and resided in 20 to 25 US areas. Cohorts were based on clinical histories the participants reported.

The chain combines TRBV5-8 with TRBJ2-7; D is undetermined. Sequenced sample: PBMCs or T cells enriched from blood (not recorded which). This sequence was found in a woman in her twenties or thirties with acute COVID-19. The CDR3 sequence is CASSLGVDLTYEQYF. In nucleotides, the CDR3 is TGTGCCAGCAGCTTGGGGGTTGACTTGACCTACGAGCAGTACTTC.